The 16 T cell receptor beta chains listed next were all sequenced from one sample in a study of early T cells in non-severe SARS-CoV-2 infection (dated by TCRdb to about 2021). Libraries were prepared through 5' RACE. Instrument on record: NextSeq 500. TCRdb trimmed public reads at Q25 via fastp, called clones via MiXCR and kept in-frame beta chains. Rows with a matching CDR3 protein are joined into one entry that keeps the most common DNA and genes. The sample profile shows 75,000 to 80,000 distinct CDR3 sequences; around a sixth of them were found once. The top ten constitute less than 15% of the sample. Specimen: whole blood. These receptors were obtained from an adult who was a healthcare worker with PCR-confirmed SARS-CoV-2 infection or an uninfected control (not recorded which).

Ten or more counts support this clonotype. This rearrangement joins TRBV12-3 or TRBV12-4 to TRBJ1-3; D uncertain. The CDR3 runs 15 residues. V was clipped by 2 bases and J by 0 bases, with 8 bases between them. The CDR3, as DNA: TGTGCCAGCAGTTTACATGGTAGCTCTGGAAACACCATATATTTT. It codes for CASSLHGSSGNTIYF.

The table lists this clonotype with a few counts. This chain joins TRBV29-1 and TRBJ1-1, with 7 bases identical to TRBD1. Per the germline V gene, CDR1 is SQVTM and CDR2 is ANQGSEA. The trim removed 6 bases at V and 0 bases at J, leaving 10 bases unmatched. The CDR3 contains 15 residues. CDR3 residues: CSVPAWGQMNTEAFF. The CDR3 DNA is TGCAGCGTGCCGGCCTGGGGACAGATGAACACTGAAGCTTTCTTT.

This clonotype was picked up a small number of times. V is TRBV12-3 or TRBV12-4 and J is TRBJ2-5; TRBD1 matches at 10 bases. Trimming at V came to 6 bases and at J to 4 bases, leaving 8 bases not matched to a gene. This CDR3 spans 15 amino acids. DNA for the CDR3: TGTGCCAGCAGCCCGGACAGGGGGAGGATAGAGACCCAGTACTTC. Translated: CASSPDRGRIETQYF.

The chain is built from TRBV9 and TRBJ1-2; D is unresolved. Trimming left V 7 bases short and J 8 bases short, with 12 bases between. The CDR3 length is 11 residues. Germline CDR1 is SGDLS and CDR2 is YYNGEE. Here the CDR3 reads CASQGPEGYTF. The CDR3 DNA follows: TGTGCCAGCCAAGGGCCAGAGGGCTACACCTTC.

Only a few counts were recorded for this clonotype. The J gene is TRBJ1-1, the V gene TRBV3-1; D remains ambiguous. This CDR3 comprises 14 residues. Germline CDR1 and CDR2: LGHDT and YNNKEL (reference sequence). The germline V and J ends were trimmed by 1 base and 1 base, with 7 bases remaining between them. CDR3 nucleotides: TGTGCCAGCAGCCAAGTTCAGGAGAACACTGAAGCTTTCTTT. Its translation: CASSQVQENTEAFF.

This clonotype has more than one count but fewer than ten. This chain connects TRBV5-6 to TRBJ2-5; D tentatively reads TRBD1 or TRBD2 (5 bases each). V lost 4 bases and J lost 7, with 20 bases in between. CDR3 length: 15 amino acids. Per the germline V gene, CDR1 is SGHDT and CDR2 is YYEEEE. The CDR3 loop is CASSGRGVRALTQYF. CDR3 coding DNA: TGTGCCAGCAGCGGGAGAGGGGTTCGGGCATTGACCCAGTACTTC.

The genes are TRBV12-3 or TRBV12-4 and TRBJ1-2; 10 bases are shared with TRBD1. CDR3 length equals 15 residues. V lost 4 bases to trimming and J lost 7 bases; unmatched junction nucleotides: 9. The CDR3 DNA reads TGTGCCAGCAGTTGGACTGTGGGACAGGGGCTTGGCTACACCTTC. As protein: CASSWTVGQGLGYTF.

This chain uses TRBV7-9 with TRBJ1-3, with 8 bases fitting TRBD1. V shed 2 bases and J 4 bases; nucleotides not matched to a gene: 4. CDR1 is SEHNR and CDR2 is FQNEAQ in the germline V gene (reference sequence). The CDR3 spans 15 residues. The DNA for the CDR3 is TGTGCCAGCAGCTTAATGACAGGGGACGGAAACACCATATATTTT. This codes for CASSLMTGDGNTIYF.

This clonotype was seen repeatedly, ten times or more. The chain carries TRBV2 and TRBJ2-3; a possible D gene is TRBD2 (6 bases). The CDR3 extends over 15 amino acids. Trimming left V 6 bases short and J 1 base short, with 14 bases between. From germline, CDR1 is SNHLY and CDR2 FYNNEI. As DNA, the CDR3 is TGTGCCAGCAGCCCAAGAGAGCGGGGCACAGATACGCAGTATTTT. Its translation: CASSPRERGTDTQYF.

This clonotype was observed a handful of times. This sequence joins TRBV30 and TRBJ2-1; TRBD2 agrees at 11 bases. In germline, CDR1 is GTSNPN, CDR2 SVGIG (reference sequence). The V and J ends lost 0 bases and 8 bases, in that order; junction bases with no gene match: 15. This CDR3 has 18 residues. In DNA form, the CDR3 reads TGTGCCTGGAGTGTACCCGCTAGCGGGAGGCCCTTGGGGGATGAGCAGTTCTTC. Protein: CAWSVPASGRPLGDEQFF.

This clonotype was detected only a few times. This chain connects TRBV7-6 to TRBJ1-2; 7 positions agree with TRBD1. The CDR3 has 15 residues. The ends lost 0 bases at V and 8 bases at J; junction bases unmatched: 9. Germline assignment: CDR1 SGHVS and CDR2 FNYEAQ. The chain's CDR3 is CASSLARDSFFGYTF. CDR3 nucleotide sequence: TGTGCCAGCAGCTTAGCGCGGGACAGCTTTTTCGGCTACACCTTC.

The rearrangement uses TRBV6-2 or TRBV6-3 and TRBJ2-7; D is possibly TRBD2 (6 bases). Germline values: CDR1 MNHEY, CDR2 SVGEGT. The CDR3 has 16 residues. V was trimmed by 0 bases and J by 7 bases, leaving 19 bases between them. The CDR3 nucleotides are TGTGCCAGCAGTTACTCTAGCGGAGGGACCTACGAGGAGCAGTACTTC. Protein sequence: CASSYSSGGTYEEQYF.

The chain has TRBV4-1 and TRBJ2-1; D is unclear. The germline V and J ends were trimmed by 0 bases and 8 bases, with 20 bases remaining between them. Germline V lookup: CDR1 MGHRA, CDR2 YSYEKL. The CDR3 is 17 residues long. Here the CDR3 reads CASSQDPSLGVQDEQFF. Written as DNA, the CDR3 is TGCGCCAGCAGCCAAGATCCCAGCCTAGGTGTTCAGGATGAGCAGTTCTTC.

This clonotype showed up many times. The rearrangement links TRBV29-1 to TRBJ2-7, with D possibly being TRBD1 (5 bases). There are 13 residues in the CDR3. Germline CDR1 reads SQVTM; CDR2 reads ANQGSEA. V lost 4 bases and J lost 7, with 17 bases in between. The CDR3 sequence: CSVVSGATREQYF. CDR3 sequence (DNA): TGCAGCGTTGTATCTGGGGCAACGAGGGAGCAGTACTTC.

In its sample, this clonotype was seen a few times. The rearrangement links TRBV6-5 to TRBJ1-5; D remains unclear. The V and J ends lost 2 bases and 6 bases respectively, with 14 bases between them. Per the germline V gene, CDR1 is MNHEY and CDR2 is SVGAGI. The CDR3 covers 15 residues. The CDR3 DNA is TGTGCCAGCAGTTACACGGCAGGATTAATTCAGCCCCAGCATTTT. Translated, it gives CASSYTAGLIQPQHF.

This clonotype appeared a few times. CDR3 amino acids: CASSSSVKGTQYF. Here the CDR3 DNA reads TGTGCCAGCAGTTCCTCAGTGAAGGGAACGCAGTATTTT. The chain uses TRBV28 and TRBJ2-3; no clear D. The V end was cut by 4 bases, the J end by 9 bases, with 14 bases between. This CDR3 comprises 13 residues. Germline CDR1 MDHEN, CDR2 SYDVKM.